This T cell receptor beta chain was observed in a study of T-cell reconstitution after alpha-beta-depleted transplantation in children. Trimming removed 7 bases from V and 5 bases from J, with 9 bases in between. The CDR3 covers 11 residues. Germline loops: CDR1 SQVTM, CDR2 ANQGSEA. This clonotype occurred many times. Unique molecular identifiers were incorporated into the prepared TCRbeta library. MiXCR, applied by TCRdb to the PCR reads, yields one record per CDR3 protein. The data show 400,000 to 500,000 distinct CDR3 sequences, 11% seen once. The chain links TRBV29-1 to TRBJ2-1; perhaps TRBD1 as D (5 bases). Here the sequenced sample was PBMCs from the stem cell graft donor, taken from the stem cell graft. This clonotype originated in a human donor who donated a stem cell graft to a child with acute myeloid leukemia. The CDR3 DNA follows: TGCAGCGATACGACAGACAATGAGCAGTTCTTC. It codes for CSDTTDNEQFF.